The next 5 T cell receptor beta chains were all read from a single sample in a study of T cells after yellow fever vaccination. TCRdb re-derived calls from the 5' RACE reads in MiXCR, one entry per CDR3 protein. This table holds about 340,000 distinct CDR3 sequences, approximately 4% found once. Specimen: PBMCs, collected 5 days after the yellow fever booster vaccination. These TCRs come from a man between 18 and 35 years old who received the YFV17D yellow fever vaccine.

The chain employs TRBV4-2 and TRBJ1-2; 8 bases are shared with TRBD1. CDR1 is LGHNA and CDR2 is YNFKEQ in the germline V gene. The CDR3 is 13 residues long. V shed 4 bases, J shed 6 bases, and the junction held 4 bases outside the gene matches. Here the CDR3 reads CASSPDRDHGYTF. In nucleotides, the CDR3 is TGTGCCAGCAGCCCGGACAGGGACCATGGCTACACCTTC.

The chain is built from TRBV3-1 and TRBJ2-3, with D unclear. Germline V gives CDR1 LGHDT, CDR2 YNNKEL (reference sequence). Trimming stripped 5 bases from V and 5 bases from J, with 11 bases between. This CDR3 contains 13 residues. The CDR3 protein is CASSLSGEDTQYF. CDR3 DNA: TGTGCCAGCAGCTTAAGTGGTGAAGATACGCAGTATTTT.

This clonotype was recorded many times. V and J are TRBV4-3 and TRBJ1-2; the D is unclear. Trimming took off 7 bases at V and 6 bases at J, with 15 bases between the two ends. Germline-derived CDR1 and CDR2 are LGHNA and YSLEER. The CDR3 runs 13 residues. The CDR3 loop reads CASTGRWDHGYTF. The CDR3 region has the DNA TGCGCCAGCACCGGGCGGTGGGATCATGGCTACACCTTC.

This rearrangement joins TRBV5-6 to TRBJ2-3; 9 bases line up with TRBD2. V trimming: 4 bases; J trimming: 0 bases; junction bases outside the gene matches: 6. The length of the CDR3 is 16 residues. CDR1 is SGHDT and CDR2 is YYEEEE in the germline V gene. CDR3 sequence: CASSMERGVSTDTQYF. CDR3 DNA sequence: TGTGCCAGCAGCATGGAGCGGGGGGTAAGCACAGATACGCAGTATTTT.

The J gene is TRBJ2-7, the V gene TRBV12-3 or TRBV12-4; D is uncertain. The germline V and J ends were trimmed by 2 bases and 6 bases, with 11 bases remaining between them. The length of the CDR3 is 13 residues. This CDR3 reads CASSLTSGGEQYF. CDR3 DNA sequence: TGTGCCAGCAGTTTAACGAGTGGTGGCGAGCAGTACTTC.